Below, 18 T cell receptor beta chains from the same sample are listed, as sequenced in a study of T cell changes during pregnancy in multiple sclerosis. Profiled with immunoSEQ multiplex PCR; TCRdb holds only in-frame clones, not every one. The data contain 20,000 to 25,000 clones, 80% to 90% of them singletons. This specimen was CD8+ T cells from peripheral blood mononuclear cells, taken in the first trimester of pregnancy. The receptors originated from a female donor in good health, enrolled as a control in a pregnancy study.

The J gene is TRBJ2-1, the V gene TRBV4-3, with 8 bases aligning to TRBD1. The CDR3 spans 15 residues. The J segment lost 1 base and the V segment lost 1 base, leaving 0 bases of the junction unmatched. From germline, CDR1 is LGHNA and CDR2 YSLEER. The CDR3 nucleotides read TGCGCCAGCAGCCAAGGGACAGGGTCCTACAATGAGCAGTTCTTC. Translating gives CASSQGTGSYNEQFF.

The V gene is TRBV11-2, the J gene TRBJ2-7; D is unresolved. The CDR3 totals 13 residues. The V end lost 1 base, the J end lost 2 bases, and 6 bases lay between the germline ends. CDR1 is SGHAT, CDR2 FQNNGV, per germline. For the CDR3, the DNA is TGTGCCAGCAGCTTAGCACGGGCCTACGAGCAGTACTTC. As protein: CASSLARAYEQYF.

CDR3 bases: TGTGCCAGCAGCGCAGAGGGCGCGAACACTGAAGCTTTCTTT. Translation gives CASSAEGANTEAFF. The chain is built from TRBV9 and TRBJ1-1; D is uncertain. Per germline, CDR1 SGDLS and CDR2 YYNGEE. Trimming removed 3 bases at V and 1 base at J, with 10 bases between. This CDR3 comprises 14 residues.

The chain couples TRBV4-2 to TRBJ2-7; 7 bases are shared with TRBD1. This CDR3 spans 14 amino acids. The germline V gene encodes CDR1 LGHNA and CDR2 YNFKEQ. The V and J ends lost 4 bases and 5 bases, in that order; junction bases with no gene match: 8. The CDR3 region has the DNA TGTGCCAGCAGCCTTCAACAGGGGTACCACGAGCAGTACTTC. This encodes CASSLQQGYHEQYF.

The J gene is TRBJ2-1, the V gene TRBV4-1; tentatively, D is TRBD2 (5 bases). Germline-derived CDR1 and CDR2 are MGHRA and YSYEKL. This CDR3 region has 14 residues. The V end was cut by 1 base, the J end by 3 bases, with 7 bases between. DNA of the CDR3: TGCGCCAGCAGCCAAGCCGGAGGCTACAATGAGCAGTTCTTC. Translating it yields CASSQAGGYNEQFF.

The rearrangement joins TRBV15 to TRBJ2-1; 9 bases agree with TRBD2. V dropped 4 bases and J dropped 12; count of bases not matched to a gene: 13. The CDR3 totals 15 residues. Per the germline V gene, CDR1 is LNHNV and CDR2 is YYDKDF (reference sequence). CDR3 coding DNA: TGTGCCACCAGCACTCGACTAGCGGCGGCCGACGGGCAGTTCTTC. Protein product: CATSTRLAAADGQFF.

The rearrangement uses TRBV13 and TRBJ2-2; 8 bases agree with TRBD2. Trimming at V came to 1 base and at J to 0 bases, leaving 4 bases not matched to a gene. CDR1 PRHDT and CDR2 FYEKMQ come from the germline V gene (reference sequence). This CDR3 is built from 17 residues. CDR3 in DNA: TGTGCCAGCAGCTTAGAGCGGGGGCCCTCGAACACCGGGGAGCTGTTTTTT. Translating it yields CASSLERGPSNTGELFF.

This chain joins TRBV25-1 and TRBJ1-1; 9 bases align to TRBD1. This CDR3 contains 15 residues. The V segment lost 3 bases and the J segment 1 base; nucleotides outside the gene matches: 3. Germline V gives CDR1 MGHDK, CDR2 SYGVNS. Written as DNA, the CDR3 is TGTGCCAGCAGTGACCCGGGACAGGGGAACACTGAAGCTTTCTTT. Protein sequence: CASSDPGQGNTEAFF. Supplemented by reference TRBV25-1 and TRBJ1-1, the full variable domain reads EADIYQTPRYLVIGTGKKITLECSQTMGHDKMYWYQQDPGMELHLIHYSYGVNSTEKGDLSSESTVSRIRTEHFPLTLESARPSHTSQYLCASSDPGQGNTEAFFGQGTRLTVV.

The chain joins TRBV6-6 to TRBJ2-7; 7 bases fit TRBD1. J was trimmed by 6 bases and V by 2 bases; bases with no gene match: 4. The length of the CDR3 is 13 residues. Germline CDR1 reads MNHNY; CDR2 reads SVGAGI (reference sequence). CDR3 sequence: CASSYLDRVEQYF. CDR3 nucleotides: TGTGCCAGCAGTTACCTTGACAGGGTCGAGCAGTACTTC.

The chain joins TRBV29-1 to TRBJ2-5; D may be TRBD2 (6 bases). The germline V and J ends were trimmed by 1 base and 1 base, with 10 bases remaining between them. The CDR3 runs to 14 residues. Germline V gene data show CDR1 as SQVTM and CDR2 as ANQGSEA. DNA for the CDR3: TGCAGCGTTGAAGGGGGGGTTAGCCAAGAGACCCAGTACTTC. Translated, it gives CSVEGGVSQETQYF.

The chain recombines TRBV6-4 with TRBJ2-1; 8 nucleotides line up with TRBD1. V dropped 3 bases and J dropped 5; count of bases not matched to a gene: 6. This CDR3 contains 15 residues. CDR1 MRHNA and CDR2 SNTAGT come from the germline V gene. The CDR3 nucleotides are TGTGCCAGCAGTGAACAGGGGGAAGGGAACAATGAGCAGTTCTTC. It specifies CASSEQGEGNNEQFF.

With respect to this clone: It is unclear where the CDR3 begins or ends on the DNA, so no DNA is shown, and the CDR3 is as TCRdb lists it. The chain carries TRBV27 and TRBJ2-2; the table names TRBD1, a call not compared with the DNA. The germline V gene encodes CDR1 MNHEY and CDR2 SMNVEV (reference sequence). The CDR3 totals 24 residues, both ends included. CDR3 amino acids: CASSPGTEDTGELFFGVLAGELFF.

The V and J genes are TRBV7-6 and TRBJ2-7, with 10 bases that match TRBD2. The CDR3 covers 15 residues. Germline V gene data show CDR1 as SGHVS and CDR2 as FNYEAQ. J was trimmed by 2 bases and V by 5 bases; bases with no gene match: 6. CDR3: CASSPTSGVPYEQYF. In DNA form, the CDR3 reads TGTGCCAGCAGCCCAACTAGCGGGGTGCCCTACGAGCAGTACTTC.

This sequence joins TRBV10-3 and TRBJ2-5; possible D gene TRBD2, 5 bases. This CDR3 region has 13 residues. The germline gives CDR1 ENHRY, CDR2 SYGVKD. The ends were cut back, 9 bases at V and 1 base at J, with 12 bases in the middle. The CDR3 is CAMALGIQETQYF. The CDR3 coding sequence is TGTGCCATGGCACTAGGGATCCAAGAGACCCAGTACTTC.

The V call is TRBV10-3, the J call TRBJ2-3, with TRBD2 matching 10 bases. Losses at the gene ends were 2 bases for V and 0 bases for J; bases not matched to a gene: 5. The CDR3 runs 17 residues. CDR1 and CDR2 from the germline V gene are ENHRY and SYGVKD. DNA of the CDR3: TGTGCCATCAGTGAGGAGCGGGGGGGCATAAGCACAGATACGCAGTATTTT. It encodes CAISEERGGISTDTQYF.

The CDR3 DNA sequence: TGTGCCAGCAGTTTTAGGGAGGGCTCTGGAAACACCATATATTTT. This gives the protein CASSFREGSGNTIYF. The chain has TRBV6-5 and TRBJ1-3; D is uncertain. This CDR3 has 15 residues. The germline CDR1 and CDR2 sequences are MNHEY and SVGAGI. V was cut by 4 bases and J by 0 bases, with 10 bases left in between.

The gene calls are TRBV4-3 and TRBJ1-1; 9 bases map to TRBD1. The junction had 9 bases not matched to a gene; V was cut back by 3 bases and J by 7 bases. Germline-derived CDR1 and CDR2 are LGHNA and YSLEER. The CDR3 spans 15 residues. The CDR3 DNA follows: TGCGCCAGCAGCCAGGGGACAGGGCGATTTTATGAAGCTTTCTTT. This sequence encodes CASSQGTGRFYEAFF.

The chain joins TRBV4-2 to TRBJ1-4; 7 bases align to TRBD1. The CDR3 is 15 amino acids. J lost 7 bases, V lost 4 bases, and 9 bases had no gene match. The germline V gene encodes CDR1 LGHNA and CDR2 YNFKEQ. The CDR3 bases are TGTGCCAGCAGCCCAGGGGACAGTCAGAGTGAAAAACTGTTTTTT. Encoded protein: CASSPGDSQSEKLFF.